This TCR beta chain was retrieved from a study of blood T cells in healthy people across ages. The CDR3 is made up of 16 amino acids. V gave up 0 bases and J gave up 0 bases; unmatched junction bases: 3. The V gene's germline CDR1 is SEHNR and CDR2 FQNEAQ (reference sequence). Primed by a sample-barcoded 5' primer and a J-beta primer mix, a second PCR proceeded for about 7 to 11 cycles. MiXCR, applied by TCRdb to the 5' RACE reads, yields one record per CDR3 protein. The table includes 1.8 million or so distinct CDR3 sequences, roughly two fifths detected once. The chain combines TRBV7-9 with TRBJ2-3; 7 positions agree with TRBD2. The specimen was blood. The clonotype originates from a human donor in good health. The CDR3 sequence: CASSLASSGSTDTQYF. In DNA form, the CDR3 reads TGTGCCAGCAGCTTAGCGAGTAGCGGGAGCACAGATACGCAGTATTTT.